This TCR beta chain was observed in a study of blood T cells in healthy people across ages. The use of a sample-barcoded 5' primer and a J-beta primer mix characterized a second PCR of about 7 to 12 cycles. TCRdb re-called the 5' RACE reads through MiXCR, storing one row per CDR3 protein. The table records some 1.7 million distinct CDR3 sequences, approximately 30% of them present only once. The sequenced sample consisted of blood. This TCR was recovered from a woman aged 25-40 years in good health.

CDR3 coding DNA: TGCAGTGCTAGAGATGGGAAGGGTTCTAGCACAGATACGCAGTATTTT. This gives the protein CSARDGKGSSTDTQYF. The chain has TRBV20-1 and TRBJ2-3; D remains unclear. Germline lookup yields CDR1 DFQATT and CDR2 SNEGSKA (reference sequence). The ends were cut back, 0 bases at V and 0 bases at J, with 13 bases in the middle. The CDR3 has 16 amino acids.